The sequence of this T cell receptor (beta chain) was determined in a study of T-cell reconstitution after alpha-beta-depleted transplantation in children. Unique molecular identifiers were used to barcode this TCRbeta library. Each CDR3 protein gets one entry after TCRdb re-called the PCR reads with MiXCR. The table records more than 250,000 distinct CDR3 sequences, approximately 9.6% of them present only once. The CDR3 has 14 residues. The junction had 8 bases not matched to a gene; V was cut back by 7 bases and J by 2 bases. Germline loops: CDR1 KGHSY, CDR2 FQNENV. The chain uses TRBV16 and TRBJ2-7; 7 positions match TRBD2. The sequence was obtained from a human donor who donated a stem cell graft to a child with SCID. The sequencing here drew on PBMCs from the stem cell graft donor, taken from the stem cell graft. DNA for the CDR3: TGTGCCAGCACCCTGGTGGGGGGGACCTACGAGCAGTACTTC. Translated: CASTLVGGTYEQYF.